This is a list of T cell receptor beta chains from one sample in a study of T cells after yellow fever vaccination. Using its own MiXCR run on the 5' RACE reads, TCRdb lists one record per CDR3 protein. The sample has hundreds of thousands of distinct CDR3 sequences, under 25% seen once. Material: PBMCs, obtained 15 days after the yellow fever booster vaccination. The receptors stem from a man aged 25 to 45 who received the YFV17D yellow fever vaccine. CDR3s leave out the opening cysteine and the closing phenylalanine or tryptophan. Each record gives: J gene, V gene, CDR3 protein.

J gene: TRBJ1-6
V gene: TRBV5-1
CDR3 protein: ASSWGDRDNSPLH

J gene: TRBJ2-7
V gene: TRBV4-1
CDR3 protein: ASSQGEGRGEQY

J gene: TRBJ2-2
V gene: TRBV20-1
CDR3 protein: SALMGQGASGELF

J gene: TRBJ1-5
V gene: TRBV15
CDR3 protein: ATSRGGRSGYSNQPQH

J gene: TRBJ2-3
V gene: TRBV10-1
CDR3 protein: ASSDPSGAGVDTQY

J gene: TRBJ1-1
V gene: TRBV5-1
CDR3 protein: ASSLDVNTEAF

J gene: TRBJ2-1
V gene: TRBV4-3
CDR3 protein: ASSHGGGSSYNEQF

J gene: TRBJ2-5
V gene: TRBV7-2
CDR3 protein: ASSLVPSQETQY

J gene: TRBJ2-3
V gene: TRBV30
CDR3 protein: AWSVGAGGYTDTQY

J gene: TRBJ2-3
V gene: TRBV28
CDR3 protein: ASIPPGTDTQY

J gene: TRBJ2-3
V gene: TRBV10-1
CDR3 protein: ASSSYGYTDTQY

J gene: TRBJ2-1
V gene: TRBV3-1
CDR3 protein: ASSQDIGVDGYNEQF

J gene: TRBJ2-7
V gene: TRBV27
CDR3 protein: ASGIGGRYEQY

J gene: TRBJ2-1
V gene: TRBV24-1
CDR3 protein: ATSVGGGSPAYNEQF

J gene: TRBJ2-1
V gene: TRBV11-2
CDR3 protein: ASSEGAPYNEQF

J gene: TRBJ2-1
V gene: TRBV20-1
CDR3 protein: SARDLGHMAGRRHEQF

J gene: TRBJ2-3
V gene: TRBV20-1
CDR3 protein: SASKQGVWTDTQY

J gene: TRBJ1-1
V gene: TRBV12-3/TRBV12-4
CDR3 protein: ASSGTGGTTEAF

J gene: TRBJ1-6
V gene: TRBV6-2/TRBV6-3
CDR3 protein: ASSRDGRNSPLH

J gene: TRBJ2-1
V gene: TRBV11-2
CDR3 protein: AGSASGTSGSGEQF

J gene: TRBJ2-5
V gene: TRBV12-3/TRBV12-4
CDR3 protein: ASSFGSAKETQY

J gene: TRBJ1-1
V gene: TRBV6-5
CDR3 protein: ASSYSTLNTEAF

J gene: TRBJ2-7
V gene: TRBV12-5
CDR3 protein: ASGPQGTYEQY

J gene: TRBJ2-7
V gene: TRBV11-2
CDR3 protein: ASSYPGSAGGGSYEQY

J gene: TRBJ2-3
V gene: TRBV5-1
CDR3 protein: ASSSNPGLASDTQY

J gene: TRBJ2-1
V gene: TRBV13
CDR3 protein: ASTRNDRVSSYNEQF

J gene: TRBJ2-1
V gene: TRBV7-9
CDR3 protein: ASSGPINEQF

J gene: TRBJ2-3
V gene: TRBV5-1
CDR3 protein: ASSRKAGGGPDTQY

J gene: TRBJ2-7
V gene: TRBV5-1
CDR3 protein: ASSDRGRNEQY

J gene: TRBJ1-1
V gene: TRBV7-3
CDR3 protein: ASSLRQRTEAF

J gene: TRBJ2-1
V gene: TRBV29-1
CDR3 protein: SVEVPGGWGEEQF

J gene: TRBJ2-7
V gene: TRBV29-1
CDR3 protein: SVGGNAVLNEQY

J gene: TRBJ2-7
V gene: TRBV20-1
CDR3 protein: SAPRLAGGPYEQY

J gene: TRBJ1-5
V gene: TRBV29-1
CDR3 protein: SVGQGAGQPQH

J gene: TRBJ2-4
V gene: TRBV20-1
CDR3 protein: SARDPAKLGTKNIQY

J gene: TRBJ1-2
V gene: TRBV20-1
CDR3 protein: SARNTLNYGYT

J gene: TRBJ1-2
V gene: TRBV10-3
CDR3 protein: AINRDRETYGYT

J gene: TRBJ2-1
V gene: TRBV29-1
CDR3 protein: SVEHPYYNEQF

J gene: TRBJ1-5
V gene: TRBV19
CDR3 protein: ASKLGGSLSNQPQH

J gene: TRBJ2-1
V gene: TRBV30
CDR3 protein: AWSDNNEQF